These T cell receptor beta chains were read from a single sample in a study of Ad26.COV2.S vaccination and SARS-CoV-2 variants. Libraries were prepared by immunoSEQ multiplex PCR; TCRdb keeps only in-frame clonotypes and omits some of them. The data contain about 680,000 clones, around 89% of them singletons. The sequencing used peripheral blood, collected in a trial of Ad26.COV2.S vaccine versus placebo. These receptors were obtained from a person aged 18-65 years who received the Ad26.COV2.S COVID-19 vaccine or a placebo. Each CDR3 is given with its conserved first and last residue. A D gene is named only where the DNA matches it firmly. Clone size is not always given. Where it is, it says once, few, many or a class for expanded clones.

cdr3_length | j_call | d_call | v_call | clone_size | cdr3_nt | cdr3_aa
16 | TRBJ2-1 | - | TRBV25-1 | - | TGTGCCAGCAGTGAATATAGGCGGAGCTCCTACAATGAGCAGTTCTTC | CASSEYRRSSYNEQFF
17 | TRBJ2-5 | TRBD1 | TRBV7-2 | - | TGTGCCAGCAGCTTAGTGAGGACAGGGGGTGGACAAGAGACCCAGTACTTC | CASSLVRTGGGQETQYF
13 | TRBJ1-2 | - | TRBV19 | - | TGTGCCAGTAGTACAGGATTGAACTATGGCTACACCTTC | CASSTGLNYGYTF
17 | TRBJ2-3 | - | TRBV14 | - | TGTGCCAGCAGCCAGTCCCGCCGACAGGAGCGCACAGATACGCAGTATTTT | CASSQSRRQERTDTQYF
12 | TRBJ2-1 | TRBD2 | TRBV7-9 | - | TGTGCCAGCGGACTAGATCACATCACGGGGTTCTTC | CASGLDHITGFF
15 | TRBJ2-1 | - | TRBV7-9 | once | TGTGCCAGCAGCCACGTGGGGAGTTTATACGGTGAGCAGTTCTTC | CASSHVGSLYGEQFF
14 | TRBJ1-4 | - | TRBV2 | - | TGTGCTAACGGCCGGAGGGGCCGTTGGGAAAAACTGTTTTTT | CANGRRGRWEKLFF
13 | TRBJ1-5 | - | TRBV18 | - | TGTGCCAGCTCACCAGGGGCCAATCAGCCCCAGCATTTT | CASSPGANQPQHF
16 | TRBJ1-5 | - | TRBV18 | - | TGTGCCAGCTCACCGGAGGCTGATGGGGCTGGTCAGCCCCAGCATTTT | CASSPEADGAGQPQHF
17 | TRBJ2-7 | - | TRBV6-4 | - | TGTGCCAGCAGTGCCCGGGAGCCGGGACCCCCTTTGTTGGAGCAGTACTTC | CASSAREPGPPLLEQYF
13 | TRBJ2-7 | TRBD1 | TRBV2 | - | TGTGCCAGCAGCGTGGACAGGGCCTACGAGCAGTACTTC | CASSVDRAYEQYF
14 | TRBJ2-3 | - | TRBV5-5 | - | TGTGCCAGCAGCTTTGTGGGCCCCGGGGATACGCAGTATTTT | CASSFVGPGDTQYF
18 | TRBJ2-2 | TRBD2 | TRBV5-5 | - | TGTGCCAGCAGCTTGAGGAATCTAGCGGGAGAGGTAACCGGGGAGCTGTTTTTT | CASSLRNLAGEVTGELFF
12 | TRBJ2-4 | - | TRBV9 | - | TGTGCCAGCAGCGTAGACAAGGGATTTCAGTACTTC | CASSVDKGFQYF
14 | TRBJ2-1 | - | TRBV5-6 | - | TGTGCCAGCACCCGGTTGGGATCCAGAGGGGAGCAGTTCTTC | CASTRLGSRGEQFF
16 | TRBJ1-2 | - | TRBV7-8 | - | TGTGCCAGCAGCGAAACTGGTGGGAGCTTTGGAGATGGCTACACCTTC | CASSETGGSFGDGYTF
11 | TRBJ2-1 | TRBD1 | TRBV12-3/TRBV12-4 | - | TGTGCCAGCAGCCCGGGACAGGTCGAGTTCTTC | CASSPGQVEFF
14 | TRBJ1-1 | - | TRBV7-2 | - | TGTGCCAGCAGCTTAGGAGGGAGACCCACTGAAGCTTTCTTT | CASSLGGRPTEAFF
15 | TRBJ1-3 | - | TRBV30 | - | TGTGCCGGGACGGGGGACCGGCGCTCTGGAAACACCATATATTTT | CAGTGDRRSGNTIYF
13 | TRBJ1-1 | - | TRBV9 | - | TGTGCCAGCAGCGCACAGGGAAACACTGAAGCTTTCTTT | CASSAQGNTEAFF
15 | TRBJ2-7 | - | TRBV27 | - | TGTGCCAGCAGTTTCGCCAGGGGATCCTCCTACGAGCAGTACTTC | CASSFARGSSYEQYF
15 | TRBJ2-7 | - | TRBV30 | - | TGTGCCTGGAGTGATCGGGCAAAGGGAACCTACGAGCAGTACTTC | CAWSDRAKGTYEQYF
13 | TRBJ2-1 | TRBD1 | TRBV27 | - | TGTGCCAGCAGTTACACAGGGGCTAGTGAGCAGTTCTTC | CASSYTGASEQFF
13 | TRBJ2-7 | - | TRBV12-3/TRBV12-4 | - | TGTGCCAGCAGCCTGCTGTCATCCTACGAGCAGTACTTC | CASSLLSSYEQYF
13 | TRBJ2-7 | - | TRBV6-5 | - | TGTGCCAGCAGTACCGCGACAACCTACGAGCAGTACTTC | CASSTATTYEQYF
15 | TRBJ1-2 | TRBD1 | TRBV7-9 | - | TGTGCCAGCAGCCGCGGACAGGCCTCTAACTATGGCTACACCTTC | CASSRGQASNYGYTF
16 | TRBJ1-3 | - | TRBV20-1 | - | TGCAGTGCTAGTACGGGACACCACTCCTCTGGAAACACCATATATTTT | CSASTGHHSSGNTIYF
15 | TRBJ1-6 | - | TRBV6-5 | - | TGTGCCAGCAGTTATGTCTCTGCGGGTGGTTCACCCCTCCACTTT | CASSYVSAGGSPLHF
14 | TRBJ2-5 | - | TRBV18 | once | TGTGCCAGCTCGTTAAACAGGGTTGGAGAGACCCAGTACTTC | CASSLNRVGETQYF